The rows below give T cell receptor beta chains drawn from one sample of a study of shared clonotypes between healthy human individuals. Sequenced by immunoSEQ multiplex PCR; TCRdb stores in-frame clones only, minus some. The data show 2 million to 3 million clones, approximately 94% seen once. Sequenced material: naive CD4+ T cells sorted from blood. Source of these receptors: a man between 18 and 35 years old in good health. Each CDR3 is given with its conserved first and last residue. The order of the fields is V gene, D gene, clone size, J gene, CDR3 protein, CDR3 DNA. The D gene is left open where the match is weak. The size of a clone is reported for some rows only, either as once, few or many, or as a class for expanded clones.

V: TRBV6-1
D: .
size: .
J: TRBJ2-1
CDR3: CASSEPLPSNYNEQFF
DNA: TGTGCCAGCAGTGAGCCCCTACCCTCTAACTACAATGAGCAGTTCTTC

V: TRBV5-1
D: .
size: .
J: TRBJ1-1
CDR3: CASRAGPEAFF
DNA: TGCGCCAGCAGGGCGGGCCCTGAAGCTTTCTTT

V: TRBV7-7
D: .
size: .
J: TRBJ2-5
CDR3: CASSLGGKGARETQYF
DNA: TGTGCTAGCAGCTTAGGGGGGAAGGGGGCCAGAGAGACCCAGTACTTC

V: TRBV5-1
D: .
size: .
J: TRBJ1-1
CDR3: CASSLKRGAGTEAFF
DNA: TGCGCCAGCAGCTTGAAAAGGGGCGCGGGCACTGAAGCTTTCTTT

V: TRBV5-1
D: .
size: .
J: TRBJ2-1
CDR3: CASSLDEASYNEQFF
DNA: TGCGCCAGCAGCTTGGATGAGGCCTCCTACAATGAGCAGTTCTTC

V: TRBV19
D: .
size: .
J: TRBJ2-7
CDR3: CASSLDSTPIYEQYF
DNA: TGTGCCAGTAGTTTGGACTCAACACCAATCTACGAGCAGTACTTC

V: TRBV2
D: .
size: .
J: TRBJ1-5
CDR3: CASTLVGSQPQHF
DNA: TGTGCCAGCACCCTGGTTGGAAGTCAGCCCCAGCATTTT

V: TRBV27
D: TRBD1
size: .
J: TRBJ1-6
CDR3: CASKPEPRQGVYNSPLHF
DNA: TGTGCCAGCAAACCCGAACCCAGACAGGGAGTCTATAATTCACCCCTCCACTTT

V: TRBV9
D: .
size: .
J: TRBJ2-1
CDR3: CASGGGKSSYNEQFF
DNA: TGTGCCTCCGGCGGCGGAAAAAGCTCCTACAATGAGCAGTTCTTC

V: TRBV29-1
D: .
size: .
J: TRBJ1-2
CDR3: CSVGTGTEYGYTF
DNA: TGCAGCGTTGGTACTGGGACTGAGTATGGCTACACCTTC

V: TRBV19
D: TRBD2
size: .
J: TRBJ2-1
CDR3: CAIGGAGATEQFF
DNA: TGTGCCATCGGGGGAGCGGGGGCCACGGAGCAGTTCTTC

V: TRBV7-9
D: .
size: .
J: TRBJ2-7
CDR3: CASSFRRDYEQYF
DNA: TGTGCCAGCAGCTTCCGACGGGACTACGAGCAGTACTTC

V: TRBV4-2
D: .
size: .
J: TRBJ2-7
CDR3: CASSQEPSGPEQYF
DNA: TGTGCCAGCAGCCAAGAACCTTCAGGGCCCGAGCAGTACTTC

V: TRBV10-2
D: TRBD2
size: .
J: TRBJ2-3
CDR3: CASSDGTRRTDTQYF
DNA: TGCGCCAGCAGTGACGGGACTAGGCGCACAGATACGCAGTATTTT

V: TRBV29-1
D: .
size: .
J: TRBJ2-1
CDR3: CSVLGPPPYNEQFF
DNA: TGCAGCGTCCTGGGGCCCCCCCCCTACAATGAGCAGTTCTTC

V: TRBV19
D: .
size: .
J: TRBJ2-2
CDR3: CASSIDRGTGELFF
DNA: TGTGCCAGTAGTATAGACAGGGGCACCGGGGAGCTGTTTTTT

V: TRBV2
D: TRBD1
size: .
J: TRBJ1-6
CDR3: CASRGQGAILYNSPLHF
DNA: TGTGCCAGCAGGGGACAGGGGGCAATCCTATATAATTCACCCCTCCACTTT

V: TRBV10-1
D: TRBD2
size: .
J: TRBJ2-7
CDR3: CASSDSGGGYEQYF
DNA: TGCGCCAGCAGTGATAGCGGGGGGGGCTACGAGCAGTACTTC

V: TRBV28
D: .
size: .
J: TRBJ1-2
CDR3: CASSPPPGVANYGYTF
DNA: TGTGCCAGCAGTCCACCCCCGGGGGTAGCTAACTATGGCTACACCTTC

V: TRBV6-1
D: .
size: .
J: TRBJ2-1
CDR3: CASSATGSYNEQFF
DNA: TGTGCCAGCAGCGCTACAGGTAGCTACAATGAGCAGTTCTTC

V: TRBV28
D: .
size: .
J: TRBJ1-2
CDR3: CASSIGSANYGYTF
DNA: TGTGCCAGCAGCATTGGGTCAGCTAACTATGGCTACACCTTC

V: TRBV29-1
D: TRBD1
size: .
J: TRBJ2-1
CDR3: CGVEAGQGGFYNEQFF
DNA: TGCGGCGTTGAAGCCGGACAGGGGGGGTTCTACAATGAGCAGTTCTTC

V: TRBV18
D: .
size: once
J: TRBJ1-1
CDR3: CASSPPRQGPGNTEAFF
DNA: TGTGCCAGCTCACCACCACGGCAGGGGCCCGGTAACACTGAAGCTTTCTTT

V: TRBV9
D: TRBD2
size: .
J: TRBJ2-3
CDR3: CASSVALAGADTQYF
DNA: TGTGCCAGCAGCGTAGCTCTAGCGGGAGCAGATACGCAGTATTTT

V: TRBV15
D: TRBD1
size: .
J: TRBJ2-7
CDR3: CATSRDGQGYYEQYF
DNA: TGTGCCACCAGCAGAGATGGACAGGGTTACTACGAGCAGTACTTC

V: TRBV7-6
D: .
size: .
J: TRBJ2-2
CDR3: CASSLDRTGELFF
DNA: TGTGCCAGCAGCCTTGATCGAACCGGGGAGCTGTTTTTT

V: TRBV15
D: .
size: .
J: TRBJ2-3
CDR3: CATSNWGSTDTQYF
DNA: TGTGCCACCAGCAACTGGGGGAGCACAGATACGCAGTATTTT

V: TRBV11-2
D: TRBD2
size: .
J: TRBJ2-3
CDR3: CASSLAGMRGGQDTQYF
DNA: TGTGCCAGCAGCTTAGCCGGGATGCGGGGGGGCCAGGATACGCAGTATTTT

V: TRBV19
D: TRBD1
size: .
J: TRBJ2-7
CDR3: CASSIGGGLGYEQYF
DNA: TGTGCCAGTAGTATAGGAGGGGGCCTGGGGTACGAGCAGTACTTC

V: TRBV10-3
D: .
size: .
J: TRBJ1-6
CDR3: CAISELDGDNSPLHF
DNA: TGTGCCATCAGTGAGTTGGACGGGGATAATTCACCCCTCCACTTT

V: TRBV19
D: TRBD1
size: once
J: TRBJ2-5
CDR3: CASSMSRGQETQYF
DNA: TGTGCCAGTAGTATGTCCAGGGGGCAGGAGACCCAGTACTTC

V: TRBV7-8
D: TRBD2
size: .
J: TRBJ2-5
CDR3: CASSSSGVAETQYF
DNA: TGTGCCAGCAGCAGCAGCGGGGTAGCAGAGACCCAGTACTTC

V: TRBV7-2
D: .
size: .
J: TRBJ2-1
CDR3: CASAPGLKYNEQFF
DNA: TGTGCCAGCGCGCCCGGACTGAAATACAATGAGCAGTTCTTC

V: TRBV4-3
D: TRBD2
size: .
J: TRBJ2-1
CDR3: CASSQEGTSNEQFF
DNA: TGCGCCAGCAGCCAAGAAGGGACTAGCAATGAGCAGTTCTTC

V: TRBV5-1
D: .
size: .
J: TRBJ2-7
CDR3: CASSLEIFSYEQYF
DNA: TGCGCCAGCAGCTTGGAAATATTTTCCTACGAGCAGTACTTC